One sample yielded the 3 T cell receptor beta chains listed below, sequenced in a study of cytomegalovirus exposure and HLA in healthy donors. The PCR made use of 60 Vbeta and 13 Jbeta primers. Clones were sequenced by immunoSEQ multiplex PCR, and TCRdb holds only the in-frame ones, with some missing. This sample has under 95,000 clones; 80% occur once, and the top ten carry 1.1%. Sequencing was performed on PBMCs. Every receptor here comes from a male donor in good health and CMV-seronegative.

The rearrangement uses TRBV18 and TRBJ2-3; unclear D gene. The V end lost 2 bases, the J end lost 6 bases, and 3 bases lay between the germline ends. Germline lookup yields CDR1 KGHSH and CDR2 LQKENI. The CDR3 totals 11 residues. CDR3 sequence (DNA): TGTGCCAGCTCACCAGCGGATACGCAGTATTTT. This sequence encodes CASSPADTQYF.

This sequence joins TRBV29-1 and TRBJ2-7; 12 nucleotides align to TRBD2. With V trimmed by 4 bases and J by 0 bases, 10 bases remained unmatched. The CDR3 runs to 17 residues. Looked up from germline, CDR1 is SQVTM and CDR2 is ANQGSEA. The CDR3 DNA reads as TGCAGCGTTGTGGGGGCTAGCGGGAGGGCAAGCTCCTACGAGCAGTACTTC. This translates into CSVVGASGRASSYEQYF.

The J gene is TRBJ1-1, the V gene TRBV7-9; D is undetermined. This CDR3 contains 16 residues. CDR1 is SEHNR, CDR2 FQNEAQ, per germline (reference sequence). Trimming removed 3 bases at V and 4 bases at J, with 18 bases between. The CDR3 region is CASSFPQVGGSTEAFF. Here the CDR3 DNA reads TGTGCCAGCAGCTTTCCCCAGGTGGGTGGGAGCACTGAAGCTTTCTTT. Based on the CDR3 plus reference TRBV7-9 and TRBJ1-1, the full variable domain is DTGVSQNPRHKITKRGQNVTFRCDPISEHNRLYWYRQTLGQGPEFLTYFQNEAQLEKSRLLSDRFSAERPKGSFSTLEIQRTEQGDSAMYLCASSFPQVGGSTEAFFGQGTRLTVV.